This T cell receptor beta chain was retrieved from a study of blood T cell repertoires in COVID-19. Study summary: Whether acute or convalescent, the COVID-19 samples came from the United States, Italy and Spain. T cells, B-cell-depleted T cells, or PBMCs supplied cDNA or gDNA.

The V gene end was trimmed by 5 bases and the J gene end by 4 bases; junction bases not matched to a gene: 12. The CDR3 is 16 amino acids. Germline V CDR1 and CDR2: PRHDT, FYEKMQ (reference sequence). As handled by the study authors: How many nucleated cells were present was estimated from reference gene primer amplification. The table came from immunoSEQ multiplex PCR; TCRdb's copy has only in-frame clones and leaves some out. That table supplies the V and J calls and clone size; D and trimming were determined from the DNA. The table records 20,000 to 25,000 clones, roughly four fifths of them present only once. In its sample, this clone was seen once.

Sequencing used peripheral blood. The chain has TRBV13 and TRBJ2-3; 7 bases match TRBD1. The receptor's source is a man aged 70 or older with acute or convalescent COVID-19. The CDR3 loop reads CASSQPQGPRPDTQYF. Here the CDR3 DNA reads TGTGCCAGCAGCCAACCACAGGGGCCGCGACCAGATACGCAGTATTTT.